This entry lists 16 T cell receptor beta chains sequenced from one sample in a study of neurological immune-mediated disorders. One entry per CDR3 protein results from TCRdb running MiXCR on the 5' RACE reads. The table records around 55,000 distinct CDR3 sequences, over 3.5% of them present only once. Sequencing was performed on CD4+ T cells from blood. These receptors originate from a woman in her forties with multiple sclerosis.

The J gene is TRBJ2-5, the V gene TRBV19, with 8 positions matching TRBD1. The CDR3 runs to 13 residues. Germline lookup yields CDR1 LNHDA and CDR2 SQIVND (reference sequence). V lost 6 bases, J lost 5 bases, and 5 bases stayed unmatched. The CDR3 reads CASSDRGGETQYF. CDR3 coding DNA: TGTGCCAGTAGCGACAGGGGCGGGGAGACCCAGTACTTC.

This clonotype has ten or more counts. The J gene is TRBJ2-3, the V gene TRBV10-3; D is possibly TRBD1 (6 bases). The CDR3 has 13 residues. The germline gives CDR1 ENHRY, CDR2 SYGVKD. The V and J ends lost 5 bases and 5 bases respectively, with 11 bases between them. CDR3 amino acids: CAISRDMRDTQYF. The DNA of the CDR3 is TGTGCCATCAGTCGGGACATGAGAGATACGCAGTATTTT.

Many counts were recorded for this clonotype. This chain links TRBV5-1 with TRBJ1-5, with 11 bases aligning to TRBD1. V shed 4 bases, J shed 6 bases, and the junction held 9 bases outside the gene matches. CDR1 and CDR2 (germline): SGHRS, YFSETQ. CDR3 length: 16 residues. CDR3 sequence (DNA): TGCGCCAGCAGCCCGATGGGACAGGGGGACGGTCAGCCCCAGCATTTT. Its translation is CASSPMGQGDGQPQHF.

This clonotype was observed many times. The rearrangement joins TRBV6-5 to TRBJ2-1; weak D call: TRBD2 (6 bases). CDR1 and CDR2 from the germline V gene are MNHEY and SVGAGI. This CDR3 region has 15 residues. The V end was cut by 4 bases, the J end by 6 bases, with 16 bases between. CDR3 sequence reads: CASSSARGFRNEQFF. The CDR3 region has the DNA TGTGCCAGCAGTTCGGCTCGGGGGTTTCGCAATGAGCAGTTCTTC.

This clonotype has at least ten counts. The chain couples TRBV19 to TRBJ1-2, with a possible D match to TRBD1 (6 bases). The CDR3 totals 15 residues. The germline V gene has CDR1 LNHDA and CDR2 SQIVND (reference sequence). V lost 2 bases and J lost 7, with 17 bases in between. The CDR3 sequence is CASSISAGARFGYTF. DNA for the CDR3: TGTGCCAGTAGTATATCGGCGGGGGCTCGGTTTGGCTACACCTTC.

This clonotype appeared many times. The chain carries TRBV20-1 and TRBJ1-3, with unresolved D. Germline assignment: CDR1 DFQATT and CDR2 SNEGSKA (reference sequence). The CDR3 is 14 amino acids. Trimming cost V 1 base and J 1 base, with 8 bases left between them. CDR3 DNA: TGCAGTGCTAGAGTTTTGGGATCTGGAAACACCATATATTTT. This gives the protein CSARVLGSGNTIYF.

This clonotype was picked up a small number of times. The rearrangement links TRBV7-9 to TRBJ1-1; 10 bases fit TRBD1. The germline V gene encodes CDR1 SEHNR and CDR2 FQNEAQ (reference sequence). The ends lost 5 bases at V and 3 bases at J; junction bases unmatched: 9. There are 16 residues in the CDR3. The CDR3 sequence is CASSLDRGRVDTEAFF. The CDR3 DNA reads as TGTGCCAGCAGCCTTGACAGGGGGCGTGTAGACACTGAAGCTTTCTTT.

This clonotype was recorded many times. The chain joins TRBV5-1 to TRBJ1-1; D gene ambiguous. V gave up 1 base and J gave up 5 bases, with 12 bases separating them. The germline V gene encodes CDR1 SGHRS and CDR2 YFSETQ. The CDR3 consists of 14 residues. Written as DNA, the CDR3 is TGCGCCAGCAGCTTGTTTGAGGTGGGAACTGAAGCTTTCTTT. It codes for CASSLFEVGTEAFF.

This clonotype was recorded at least ten times. The chain links TRBV10-3 to TRBJ2-7; weak D call: TRBD1 (6 bases). Germline assignment: CDR1 ENHRY and CDR2 SYGVKD. The CDR3 contains 16 residues. V lost 2 bases, J lost 5 bases, and 19 bases lay in between. In DNA form, the CDR3 reads TGTGCCATCAGTGAGGGTGAGAGGACAGCCTTCGACGAGCAGTACTTC. This sequence encodes CAISEGERTAFDEQYF.

This clonotype came up a few times. The CDR3, as DNA: TGTGCCAGCGGGAGGGCTTTCACAGATACGCAGTATTTT. Translation: CASGRAFTDTQYF. This chain joins TRBV6-5 and TRBJ2-3; 7 bases agree with TRBD2. Germline V gene data show CDR1 as MNHEY and CDR2 as SVGAGI. The CDR3 is 13 residues long. Unmatched junction bases numbered 4, after V lost 8 bases and J lost 2 bases.

This clonotype was seen repeatedly, ten times or more. The rearrangement links TRBV3-1 to TRBJ1-1, with a tentative D call TRBD1 (5 bases). The CDR3 sequence is 14 residues long. V was trimmed by 5 bases and J by 7 bases, leaving 17 bases between them. Germline V gene data show CDR1 as LGHDT and CDR2 as YNNKEL (reference sequence). CDR3 residues: CASSANWGEREAFF. The CDR3 region has the DNA TGTGCCAGCAGCGCCAATTGGGGGGAACGTGAAGCTTTCTTT.

In its sample, this clonotype was seen many times. The J gene is TRBJ1-5, the V gene TRBV11-2, with TRBD1 as a possible D gene (5 bases). The CDR3 covers 16 residues. V was clipped by 4 bases and J by 0 bases, with 13 bases between them. Germline assignment: CDR1 SGHAT and CDR2 FQNNGV. The DNA for the CDR3 is TGTGCCAGCAGCTCAATTCAGGGCTATAGCAATCAGCCCCAGCATTTT. Its protein is CASSSIQGYSNQPQHF.

Concerning this clonotype: Possible read error: a much larger clone is one base away. This chain joins TRBV6-6 and TRBJ1-1; no clear D. The CDR3 extends over 12 amino acids. V lost 9 bases to trimming and J lost 14 bases, with 22 bases between them. Germline V gene lookup returns CDR1 MNHNY and CDR2 SVGAGI (reference sequence). The DNA for the CDR3 is TGTGCCAGTACCCCGGAGGTTCCCACAAACTTCTTT. Translating it yields CASTPEVPTNFF.

This clonotype was counted many times. This sequence joins TRBV20-1 and TRBJ2-5; 8 bases fit TRBD2. CDR1 is DFQATT, CDR2 SNEGSKA, per germline (reference sequence). This CDR3 has 14 residues. Losses at the gene ends were 3 bases for V and 1 base for J; bases not matched to a gene: 4. CDR3 sequence (DNA): TGCAGTGCTAGCGGGCGGGGGGTCCAAGAGACCCAGTACTTC. It encodes CSASGRGVQETQYF.

This clonotype was counted ten times or more. The chain uses TRBV18 and TRBJ2-3; TRBD2 matches 11 bases. The length of the CDR3 is 16 residues. Germline lookup yields CDR1 KGHSH and CDR2 LQKENI. V shed 6 bases, J shed 7 bases, and the junction held 12 bases outside the gene matches. CDR3 protein: CASSLTVAGGQNTQYF. The DNA for the CDR3 is TGTGCCAGCTCCCTCACTGTAGCGGGGGGGCAAAATACGCAGTATTTT. Using reference TRBV18 and TRBJ2-3 for the parts outside the CDR3, the full variable domain is NAGVMQNPRHLVRRRGQEARLRCSPMKGHSHVYWYRQLPEEGLKFMVYLQKENIIDESGMPKERFSAEFPKEGPSILRIQQVVRGDSAAYFCASSLTVAGGQNTQYFGPGTRLTVL.

This clonotype was found many times. The rearrangement links TRBV2 to TRBJ2-3; TRBD2 matches at 8 bases. This CDR3 contains 16 residues. J gave up 0 bases and V 6 bases, and 8 bases lay outside the gene matches. Germline V CDR1 and CDR2: SNHLY, FYNNEI. The DNA of the CDR3 is TGTGCCAGCAGCCGGGGGGCGGGGGGTAGCACAGATACGCAGTATTTT. Translation: CASSRGAGGSTDTQYF.